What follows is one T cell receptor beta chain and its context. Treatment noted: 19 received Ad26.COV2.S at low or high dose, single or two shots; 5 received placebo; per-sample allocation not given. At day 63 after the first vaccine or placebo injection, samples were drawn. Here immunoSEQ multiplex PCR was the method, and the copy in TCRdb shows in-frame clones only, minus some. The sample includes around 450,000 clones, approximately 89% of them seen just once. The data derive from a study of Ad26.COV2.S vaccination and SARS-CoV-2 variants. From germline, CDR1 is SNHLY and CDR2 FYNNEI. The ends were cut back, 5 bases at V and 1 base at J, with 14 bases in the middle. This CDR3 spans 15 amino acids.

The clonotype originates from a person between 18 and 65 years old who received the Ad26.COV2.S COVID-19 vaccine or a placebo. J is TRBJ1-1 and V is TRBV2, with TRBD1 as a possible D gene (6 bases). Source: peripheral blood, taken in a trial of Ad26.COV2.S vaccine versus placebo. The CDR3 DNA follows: TGTGCCAGCAGTTTACAGGGATTGGGGAACACTGAAGCTTTCTTT. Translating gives CASSLQGLGNTEAFF.